The rows below give T cell receptor beta chains drawn from one sample of a study of blood T cell repertoires in COVID-19. Method: immunoSEQ multiplex PCR; TCRdb's copy keeps in-frame clones and lacks some. This table has some 79,000 clones, roughly 89% appearing once. Input material: peripheral blood. Receptors originate from a man between 65 and 80 years old with active or convalescent COVID-19. Each CDR3 is given with its conserved first and last residue. The D gene is left open where the match is weak. Clone size, where shown, is once, few, many, or a class for clones that have expanded.

clone_size: .
v_call: TRBV29-1
j_call: TRBJ1-2
d_call: .
cdr3_nt: TGCAGCGTTGAACAGGTCCGCGGCTACACCTTC
cdr3_aa: CSVEQVRGYTF

clone_size: .
v_call: TRBV5-1
j_call: TRBJ2-3
d_call: TRBD2
cdr3_nt: TGCGCCAGCAGCAGCTCCGGGACTAGCTCAGATACGCAGTATTTT
cdr3_aa: CASSSSGTSSDTQYF

clone_size: .
v_call: TRBV7-2
j_call: TRBJ2-7
d_call: .
cdr3_nt: TGTGCCAGCAGCTTTTACGGCGGGGTGAGCTCCTACGAGCAGTACTTC
cdr3_aa: CASSFYGGVSSYEQYF

clone_size: .
v_call: TRBV6-5
j_call: TRBJ1-1
d_call: .
cdr3_nt: TGTGCCAGCAATAAAGGGGCTGGGGCTTTCTTT
cdr3_aa: CASNKGAGAFF

clone_size: few
v_call: TRBV7-2
j_call: TRBJ2-7
d_call: .
cdr3_nt: TGTGCCACTCGGAGTTTGCTCGCCTACGAGCAGTACTTC
cdr3_aa: CATRSLLAYEQYF

clone_size: once
v_call: TRBV3-1/TRBV3-2
j_call: TRBJ2-5
d_call: .
cdr3_nt: TGTGCCAGCAGCCAATCAGGGTTATCAGAGACCCAGTACTTC
cdr3_aa: CASSQSGLSETQYF

clone_size: .
v_call: TRBV7-2
j_call: TRBJ2-5
d_call: TRBD1
cdr3_nt: TGTGCCAGCAGCTCCACAGGGGTTGGGACCCAGTACTTC
cdr3_aa: CASSSTGVGTQYF

clone_size: .
v_call: TRBV15
j_call: TRBJ2-1
d_call: TRBD1
cdr3_nt: TGTGCCACCTGGGAGGACAGGGGGAGGAATGAGCAGTTCTTC
cdr3_aa: CATWEDRGRNEQFF

clone_size: once
v_call: TRBV12-5
j_call: TRBJ1-2
d_call: .
cdr3_nt: TGTGCTAGTGGTTTGACGGTGACAGCGAAGGGACTTTTACCCTTTTTCTTTTTTAACTATGGCTACACCTTC
cdr3_aa: CASGLTVTAKGLLPFFFFNYGYTF

clone_size: .
v_call: TRBV3-1/TRBV3-2
j_call: TRBJ2-1
d_call: TRBD2
cdr3_nt: TGTGCCAGCAGCCAAGTCGCCTCTAGCGGGATTGAGCAGTTCTTC
cdr3_aa: CASSQVASSGIEQFF

clone_size: .
v_call: TRBV19
j_call: TRBJ2-7
d_call: .
cdr3_nt: TGTGCCAGTAGTATGGAGGGCGCTGAGCAGTACTTC
cdr3_aa: CASSMEGAEQYF

clone_size: .
v_call: TRBV6-1
j_call: TRBJ2-3
d_call: TRBD2
cdr3_nt: TGTGCCAGCAGTGAGTCGGGACTAGCGGGGGGCACAGATACGCAGTATTTT
cdr3_aa: CASSESGLAGGTDTQYF

clone_size: .
v_call: TRBV7-2
j_call: TRBJ1-5
d_call: .
cdr3_nt: TGTGCCAGCAGCTTAGCCGCAGGGTGGGGCAATCAGCCCCAGCATTTT
cdr3_aa: CASSLAAGWGNQPQHF

clone_size: once
v_call: TRBV6-5
j_call: TRBJ1-5
d_call: .
cdr3_nt: TGTGCCAGCAGAAGACAGGTCTATAGCAATCAGCCCCAGCATTTT
cdr3_aa: CASRRQVYSNQPQHF

clone_size: .
v_call: TRBV7-9
j_call: TRBJ2-7
d_call: TRBD1
cdr3_nt: TGTGCCAGCAGCTCGGGGACAGCAGCCTACGAGCAGTACTTC
cdr3_aa: CASSSGTAAYEQYF

clone_size: .
v_call: TRBV6-5
j_call: TRBJ1-1
d_call: .
cdr3_nt: TGTGCCAGCAGTCTACAGGGAAGGCAAGCTTTCTTT
cdr3_aa: CASSLQGRQAFF

clone_size: .
v_call: TRBV19
j_call: TRBJ2-7
d_call: .
cdr3_nt: TGTGCCAGTAGTCCCTCCCCGGGGGGCAACGAGCAGTACTTC
cdr3_aa: CASSPSPGGNEQYF

clone_size: .
v_call: TRBV6-5
j_call: TRBJ1-5
d_call: .
cdr3_nt: TGTGCCAGCAGTTACTCGACACGTCAGCCCCAGCATTTT
cdr3_aa: CASSYSTRQPQHF

clone_size: .
v_call: TRBV2
j_call: TRBJ1-2
d_call: .
cdr3_nt: TGTGCCAGCAGCGCCACAACGAACTATGGCTACACCTTC
cdr3_aa: CASSATTNYGYTF

clone_size: once
v_call: TRBV6-2/TRBV6-3
j_call: TRBJ2-3
d_call: .
cdr3_nt: TGTGCCAGCACCCCGGCGTGGCAGACTAGCACAGATACGCAGTATTTT
cdr3_aa: CASTPAWQTSTDTQYF

clone_size: .
v_call: TRBV2
j_call: TRBJ1-1
d_call: TRBD1
cdr3_nt: TGTGCCAGCAGCGCCGATCGGACAGGCCGGAACACTGAAGCTTTCTTT
cdr3_aa: CASSADRTGRNTEAFF

clone_size: .
v_call: TRBV24-1
j_call: TRBJ1-1
d_call: TRBD1
cdr3_nt: TGTGCCACCAGTGAAGGGGGCGACCCGACTTTCTTT
cdr3_aa: CATSEGGDPTFF

clone_size: .
v_call: TRBV5-1
j_call: TRBJ1-2
d_call: TRBD1
cdr3_nt: TGCGCCAGCAGTGGACAGGGCAACTATGGCTACACCTTC
cdr3_aa: CASSGQGNYGYTF

clone_size: .
v_call: TRBV6-1
j_call: TRBJ2-3
d_call: TRBD2
cdr3_nt: TGTGCCAGCAGTACTAGCGGGAGTACAGATACGCAGTATTTT
cdr3_aa: CASSTSGSTDTQYF

clone_size: .
v_call: TRBV5-6
j_call: TRBJ2-5
d_call: TRBD2
cdr3_nt: TGTGCCAGCAGCGCCGGGACTAGCGGGAGGTTCGGGGAGACCCAGTACTTC
cdr3_aa: CASSAGTSGRFGETQYF

clone_size: .
v_call: TRBV4-1
j_call: TRBJ2-5
d_call: .
cdr3_nt: TGCGCCAGCAGCCTCCAGGGGGGAGGCCAAGAGACCCAGTACTTC
cdr3_aa: CASSLQGGGQETQYF

clone_size: once
v_call: TRBV7-2
j_call: TRBJ1-4
d_call: TRBD1
cdr3_nt: TGTGCCAGCAGCCTTGGACAGGGGCTTTACGAAAAACTGTTTTTT
cdr3_aa: CASSLGQGLYEKLFF

clone_size: .
v_call: TRBV5-6
j_call: TRBJ2-7
d_call: TRBD2
cdr3_nt: TGTGCCAGCAGCTGGGGGCTAGCGGGGGAGCAGTACTTC
cdr3_aa: CASSWGLAGEQYF

clone_size: .
v_call: TRBV5-1
j_call: TRBJ2-2
d_call: .
cdr3_nt: TGCGCCAGCAGCTTGGCGATACTCTACGGGGAGCTGTTTTTT
cdr3_aa: CASSLAILYGELFF

clone_size: .
v_call: TRBV28
j_call: TRBJ1-1
d_call: .
cdr3_nt: TGTGCCAGCAGTTCCCGTTCAGACACTGAAGCTTTCTTT
cdr3_aa: CASSSRSDTEAFF

clone_size: .
v_call: TRBV25-1
j_call: TRBJ1-3
d_call: .
cdr3_nt: TGTGCCAGCGCCGACTGGAGAGTATCTGGAAACACCATATATTTT
cdr3_aa: CASADWRVSGNTIYF

clone_size: once
v_call: TRBV6-4
j_call: TRBJ2-1
d_call: .
cdr3_nt: TGTGCCAGCAGGAGGGCGGGAAGGGACAATGAGCAGTTCTTC
cdr3_aa: CASRRAGRDNEQFF

clone_size: once
v_call: TRBV12-3/TRBV12-4
j_call: TRBJ2-7
d_call: .
cdr3_nt: TGTGCCAGCAGTCTGAACACCTACGAGCAGTACTTC
cdr3_aa: CASSLNTYEQYF